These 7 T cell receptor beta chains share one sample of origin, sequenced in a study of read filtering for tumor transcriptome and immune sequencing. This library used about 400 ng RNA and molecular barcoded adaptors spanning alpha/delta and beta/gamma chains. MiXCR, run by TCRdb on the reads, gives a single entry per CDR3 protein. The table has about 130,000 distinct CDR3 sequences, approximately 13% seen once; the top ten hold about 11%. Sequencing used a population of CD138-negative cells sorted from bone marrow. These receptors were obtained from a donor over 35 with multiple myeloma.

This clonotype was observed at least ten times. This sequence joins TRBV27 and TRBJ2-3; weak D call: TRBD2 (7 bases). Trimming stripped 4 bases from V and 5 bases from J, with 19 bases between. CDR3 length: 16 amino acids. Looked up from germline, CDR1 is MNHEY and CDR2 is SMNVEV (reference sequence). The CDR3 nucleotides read TGTGCCAGCAGTTCATATTCCCGGGGGGCGGGAGATACGCAGTATTTT. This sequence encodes CASSSYSRGAGDTQYF.

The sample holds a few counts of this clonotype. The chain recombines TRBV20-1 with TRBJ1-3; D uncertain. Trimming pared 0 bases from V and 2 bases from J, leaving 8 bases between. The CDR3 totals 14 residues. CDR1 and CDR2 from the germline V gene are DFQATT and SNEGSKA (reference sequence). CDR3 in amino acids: CSARDGRAGNTIYF. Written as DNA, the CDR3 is TGCAGTGCTAGAGATGGAAGGGCTGGAAACACCATATATTTT.

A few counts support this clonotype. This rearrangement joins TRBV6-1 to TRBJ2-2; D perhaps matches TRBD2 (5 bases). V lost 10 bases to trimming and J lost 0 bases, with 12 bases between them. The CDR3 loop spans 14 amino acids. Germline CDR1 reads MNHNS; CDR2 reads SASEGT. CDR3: CANIPGTNTGELFF. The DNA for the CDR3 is TGTGCCAACATCCCGGGGACGAACACCGGGGAGCTGTTTTTT.

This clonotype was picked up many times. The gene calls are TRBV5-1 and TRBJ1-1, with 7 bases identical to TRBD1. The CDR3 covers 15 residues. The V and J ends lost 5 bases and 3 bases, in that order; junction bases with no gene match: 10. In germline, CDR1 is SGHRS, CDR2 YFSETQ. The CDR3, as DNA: TGCGCCAGCAGACTAAGGACAGGCTGGGACACTGAAGCTTTCTTT. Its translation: CASRLRTGWDTEAFF.

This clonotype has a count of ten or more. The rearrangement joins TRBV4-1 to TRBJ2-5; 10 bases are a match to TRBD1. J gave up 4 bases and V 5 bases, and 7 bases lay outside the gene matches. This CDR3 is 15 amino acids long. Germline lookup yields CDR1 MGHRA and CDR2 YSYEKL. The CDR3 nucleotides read TGCGCCAGCAGCTTGACAGGGGGCTCAGGAGAGACCCAGTACTTC. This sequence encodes CASSLTGGSGETQYF.

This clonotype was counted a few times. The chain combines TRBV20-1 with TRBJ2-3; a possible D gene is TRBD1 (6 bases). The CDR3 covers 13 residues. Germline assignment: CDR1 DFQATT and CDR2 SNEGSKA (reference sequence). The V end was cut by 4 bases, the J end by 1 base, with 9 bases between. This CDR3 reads CSATRQGTDTQYF. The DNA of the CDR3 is TGCAGTGCTACCAGACAGGGCACAGATACGCAGTATTTT.

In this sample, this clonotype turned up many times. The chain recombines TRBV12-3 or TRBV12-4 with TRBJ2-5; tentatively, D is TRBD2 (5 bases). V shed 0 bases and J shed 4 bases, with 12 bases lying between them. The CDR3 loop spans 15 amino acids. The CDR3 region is CASSLASISGETQYF. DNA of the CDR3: TGTGCCAGCAGTTTAGCATCGATAAGCGGAGAGACCCAGTACTTC.